This is a list of T cell receptor beta chains from one sample in a study of T-cell reconstitution after alpha-beta-depleted transplantation in children. MiXCR was run by TCRdb on the PCR reads, yielding one entry per CDR3 protein. Counted here are roughly 590,000 distinct CDR3 sequences, approximately 17% occurring once; the ten biggest clones make up approximately 1%. The sequences come from PBMCs from the stem cell graft donor, collected from the stem cell graft. Receptors were obtained from a human donor who donated a stem cell graft to a child with acute myeloid leukemia. Both conserved end residues are part of each CDR3. D genes are given only for firm matches. Clone size, where shown, is once, few, many, or a class for clones that have expanded.

J: TRBJ1-1
V: TRBV7-2
D: TRBD1
size: NA
CDR3: CASSQEGADEAFF
DNA: TGTGCCAGCAGTCAAGAGGGGGCAGATGAAGCTTTCTTT

J: TRBJ2-5
V: TRBV7-6
D: NA
size: NA
CDR3: CASSLSAGHYRQETQYF
DNA: TGTGCCAGCAGCCTGTCGGCCGGACACTACCGCCAAGAGACCCAGTACTTC

J: TRBJ1-1
V: TRBV20-1
D: NA
size: many
CDR3: CSARDGGLGTEAFF
DNA: TGCAGTGCTAGAGACGGGGGGTTGGGCACTGAAGCTTTCTTT

J: TRBJ1-3
V: TRBV20-1
D: NA
size: few
CDR3: CSASAPMSSGNTIYF
DNA: TGCAGTGCTAGCGCCCCGATGAGCTCTGGAAACACCATATATTTT

J: TRBJ1-5
V: TRBV12-5
D: NA
size: NA
CDR3: CASASDSNQPQHF
DNA: TGTGCTAGCGCTTCCGACAGCAATCAGCCCCAGCATTTT

J: TRBJ1-1
V: TRBV12-3/TRBV12-4
D: NA
size: NA
CDR3: CASSLGAYRFF
DNA: TGTGCCAGCAGCCTGGGTGCGTATCGTTTCTTT

J: TRBJ1-5
V: TRBV5-1
D: NA
size: few
CDR3: CASSLEGGAQPQHF
DNA: TGCGCCAGCAGCTTGGAGGGCGGGGCTCAGCCCCAGCATTTT

J: TRBJ2-1
V: TRBV29-1
D: NA
size: many
CDR3: CSVATLITKEQFF
DNA: TGCAGCGTTGCTACCCTTATAACAAAGGAGCAGTTCTTC

J: TRBJ2-3
V: TRBV20-1
D: TRBD2
size: many
CDR3: CSARVRLAGFDTDTQYF
DNA: TGCAGTGCTAGGGTCCGACTAGCGGGGTTTGACACAGATACGCAGTATTTT

J: TRBJ2-3
V: TRBV23-1
D: NA
size: few
CDR3: CASSQRDFTDTQYF
DNA: TGCGCCAGCAGTCAAAGGGACTTCACAGATACGCAGTATTTT

J: TRBJ1-5
V: TRBV20-1
D: TRBD1
size: many
CDR3: CSARDRAFDQPQHF
DNA: TGCAGTGCTAGGGACAGGGCATTCGATCAGCCCCAGCATTTT

J: TRBJ2-1
V: TRBV24-1
D: NA
size: NA
CDR3: CATSDPTASSYNEQFF
DNA: TGTGCCACCAGTGATCCGACAGCTTCCTCCTACAATGAGCAGTTCTTC

J: TRBJ2-3
V: TRBV27
D: NA
size: many
CDR3: CASNWGLPEDTQYF
DNA: TGTGCCAGCAACTGGGGTCTCCCGGAGGATACGCAGTATTTT

J: TRBJ2-3
V: TRBV20-1
D: TRBD2
size: many
CDR3: CSVGGTNRYF
DNA: TGCAGTGTCGGGGGGACTAATCGGTATTTT

J: TRBJ1-4
V: TRBV5-8
D: NA
size: NA
CDR3: CASRTGDFNEKLFF
DNA: TGTGCCAGCAGGACCGGGGACTTCAATGAAAAACTGTTTTTT

J: TRBJ1-3
V: TRBV20-1
D: NA
size: many
CDR3: CSAKSRDTIYF
DNA: TGCAGTGCTAAATCCCGAGACACCATATATTTT

J: TRBJ2-1
V: TRBV7-2
D: TRBD2
size: few
CDR3: CASSVGTSALHNEQFF
DNA: TGTGCCAGCAGCGTCGGGACTAGCGCACTTCACAATGAGCAGTTCTTC

J: TRBJ1-3
V: TRBV20-1
D: NA
size: few
CDR3: CSARDKTSSGNTIYF
DNA: TGCAGTGCTAGAGATAAAACAAGCTCTGGAAACACCATATATTTT

J: TRBJ2-7
V: TRBV29-1
D: NA
size: NA
CDR3: CSVARDRSYEQYF
DNA: TGCAGCGTCGCCAGGGACCGGTCCTACGAGCAGTACTTC

J: TRBJ1-4
V: TRBV6-1
D: NA
size: NA
CDR3: CASTIRDGHEKLFF
DNA: TGTGCCAGCACCATCCGGGACGGACATGAAAAACTGTTTTTT

J: TRBJ1-2
V: TRBV20-1
D: NA
size: many
CDR3: CSAPFREEGYTF
DNA: TGCAGTGCTCCGTTTAGGGAAGAGGGCTACACCTTC

J: TRBJ2-3
V: TRBV7-2
D: TRBD2
size: many
CDR3: CASSTRTSGGADTQYF
DNA: TGTGCCAGCAGCACCCGGACTAGCGGGGGTGCAGATACGCAGTATTTT

J: TRBJ1-1
V: TRBV5-1
D: TRBD1
size: few
CDR3: CASSRAGQGAEAFF
DNA: TGCGCCAGCAGCCGAGCGGGACAGGGTGCTGAAGCTTTCTTT

J: TRBJ2-7
V: TRBV7-9
D: NA
size: few
CDR3: CASSLNPGEQYF
DNA: TGTGCCAGCAGCTTAAATCCGGGCGAGCAGTACTTC

J: TRBJ2-4
V: TRBV6-1
D: NA
size: many
CDR3: CASSTLTGAKNIQYF
DNA: TGTGCCAGCAGTACATTAACAGGAGCCAAAAACATTCAGTACTTC

J: TRBJ2-1
V: TRBV24-1
D: NA
size: NA
CDR3: CATSDLLGRNNEQFF
DNA: TGTGCCACCAGTGACCTACTAGGGCGAAACAATGAGCAGTTCTTC

J: TRBJ2-2
V: TRBV27
D: TRBD1
size: NA
CDR3: CASRKGQWESNGPSGELFF
DNA: TGTGCCAGCAGAAAGGGACAGTGGGAGTCTAATGGTCCTTCCGGGGAGCTGTTTTTT

J: TRBJ2-7
V: TRBV24-1
D: NA
size: NA
CDR3: CATSDYSSYEQYF
DNA: TGTGCCACCAGTGATTACAGTTCGTACGAGCAGTACTTC

J: TRBJ2-7
V: TRBV11-2
D: NA
size: NA
CDR3: CASRPLDSLGEQYF
DNA: TGTGCCAGCAGACCCCTGGACAGTCTAGGCGAGCAGTACTTC

J: TRBJ2-3
V: TRBV20-1
D: TRBD2
size: NA
CDR3: CSAFSGYTDTQYF
DNA: TGCAGTGCTTTTAGCGGGTACACAGATACGCAGTATTTT

J: TRBJ1-5
V: TRBV29-1
D: NA
size: NA
CDR3: CSVGELDQPQHF
DNA: TGCAGCGTTGGGGAATTGGATCAGCCCCAGCATTTT

J: TRBJ2-2
V: TRBV4-2
D: NA
size: NA
CDR3: CASSQRAGELFF
DNA: TGTGCCAGCAGCCAACGGGCCGGGGAGCTGTTTTTT

J: TRBJ2-1
V: TRBV30
D: TRBD1
size: few
CDR3: CAGRDSSSYNEQFF
DNA: TGTGCCGGCCGGGACAGCAGCTCCTACAATGAGCAGTTCTTC

J: TRBJ1-4
V: TRBV7-9
D: NA
size: NA
CDR3: CASSSSVGRGEKLFF
DNA: TGTGCCAGCAGCTCCTCTGTGGGGCGGGGTGAAAAACTGTTTTTT

J: TRBJ1-2
V: TRBV6-5
D: NA
size: NA
CDR3: CASSYSIRDDYGYTF
DNA: TGTGCCAGCAGTTACTCGATAAGAGATGACTATGGCTACACCTTC

J: TRBJ2-2
V: TRBV15
D: NA
size: many
CDR3: CATSRERLANTGELFF
DNA: TGTGCCACCAGCAGAGAACGGCTAGCGAACACCGGGGAGCTGTTTTTT

J: TRBJ1-1
V: TRBV15
D: NA
size: few
CDR3: CATSRDWGTEAFF
DNA: TGTGCCACCAGCAGAGATTGGGGAACTGAAGCTTTCTTT

J: TRBJ1-5
V: TRBV5-1
D: TRBD1
size: few
CDR3: CASSPGDSGKQPQHF
DNA: TGCGCCAGCAGCCCCGGGGACAGCGGGAAACAGCCCCAGCATTTT

J: TRBJ1-3
V: TRBV6-5
D: NA
size: many
CDR3: CASSYSSRSSSGNTIYF
DNA: TGTGCCAGCAGTTACTCTAGTCGAAGTAGCTCTGGAAACACCATATATTTT

J: TRBJ2-3
V: TRBV20-1
D: TRBD1
size: many
CDR3: CSASGGQGITDTQYF
DNA: TGCAGTGCTAGTGGGGGACAGGGGATCACAGATACGCAGTATTTT

J: TRBJ1-5
V: TRBV24-1
D: NA
size: NA
CDR3: CASSGQRNQPQHF
DNA: TGTGCCTCCAGTGGGCAGAGAAATCAGCCCCAGCATTTT

J: TRBJ2-2
V: TRBV4-3
D: NA
size: NA
CDR3: CASSQELGTQNTGELFF
DNA: TGCGCCAGCAGCCAAGAGTTGGGGACACAGAACACCGGGGAGCTGTTTTTT

J: TRBJ2-3
V: TRBV7-3
D: TRBD2
size: NA
CDR3: CASSFLTRLAGGPDTQYF
DNA: TGTGCCAGCAGCTTCCTAACCCGACTAGCGGGGGGACCAGATACGCAGTATTTT

J: TRBJ1-1
V: TRBV14
D: NA
size: NA
CDR3: CASSREAIPTEAFF
DNA: TGTGCCAGCAGCAGGGAGGCAATTCCGACTGAAGCTTTCTTT

J: TRBJ2-1
V: TRBV20-1
D: TRBD2
size: many
CDR3: CSARDQRGVRLYDEQFF
DNA: TGCAGTGCTAGAGATCAGCGGGGGGTGAGGTTGTACGATGAGCAGTTCTTC

J: TRBJ2-3
V: TRBV20-1
D: TRBD2
size: many
CDR3: CSATTSGGTLSTDTQYF
DNA: TGCAGTGCTACAACTAGCGGGGGGACTCTTTCTACAGATACGCAGTATTTT

J: TRBJ1-2
V: TRBV6-5
D: NA
size: few
CDR3: CASSYYSDSQGNYGYTF
DNA: TGTGCCAGCAGTTACTACTCTGACTCCCAGGGCAACTATGGCTACACCTTC

J: TRBJ2-3
V: TRBV5-1
D: TRBD2
size: NA
CDR3: CASSTRLAGGGNTQYF
DNA: TGCGCCAGCAGCACCAGACTAGCGGGGGGCGGGAATACGCAGTATTTT

J: TRBJ2-1
V: TRBV6-1
D: NA
size: many
CDR3: CASSGYRDNEQFF
DNA: TGTGCCAGCAGTGGATACAGGGACAATGAGCAGTTCTTC

J: TRBJ1-1
V: TRBV20-1
D: NA
size: many
CDR3: CTGQSIGESTEAFF
DNA: TGCACGGGACAATCGATCGGGGAGAGCACTGAAGCTTTCTTT

J: TRBJ1-6
V: TRBV5-1
D: NA
size: NA
CDR3: CASSYSPDSNSPLHF
DNA: TGCGCCAGCAGCTATAGCCCTGACTCGAATTCACCCCTCCACTTT

J: TRBJ2-5
V: TRBV6-2/TRBV6-3
D: NA
size: NA
CDR3: CASSWAGETQYF
DNA: TGTGCCAGCAGTTGGGCAGGAGAGACCCAGTACTTC

J: TRBJ2-5
V: TRBV30
D: NA
size: NA
CDR3: CAWSPTRKTQYF
DNA: TGTGCCTGGAGTCCAACGAGAAAGACCCAGTACTTC

J: TRBJ1-2
V: TRBV11-2
D: TRBD1
size: NA
CDR3: CASSSIKGRGLSGYTF
DNA: TGTGCCAGCAGCTCCATCAAGGGAAGGGGGCTAAGTGGCTACACCTTC

J: TRBJ1-6
V: TRBV20-1
D: NA
size: few
CDR3: CSAHDKILNYNSPLHF
DNA: TGCAGTGCCCACGACAAGATCCTTAACTATAATTCACCCCTCCACTTT